This T cell receptor (beta chain) emerged from a study of OX40 agonist ivuxolimab in advanced cancers. The overall study: An anti-OX40 (CD134) antibody with agonistic activity, ivuxolimab, was administered to patients.

Findings and caveats of the study: Researchers did not determine the expanded peripheral T cells' antigen specificity.

CDR1 MGHRA and CDR2 YSYEKL come from the germline V gene. The CDR3 runs to 15 residues. V lost 0 bases and J lost 7, with 16 bases in between. Assay used: immunoSEQ multiplex PCR; TCRdb lists only in-frame clones, some missing. The sample contains 75,000 to 100,000 clones, about 90% of which appear only once. This clone has more than one count but fewer than ten. Its antigen is not known. The clonotype originates from an adult with an advanced solid tumor such as melanoma, head and neck, liver or kidney cancer. This sequence joins TRBV4-1 and TRBJ2-7; D is perhaps TRBD1 (6 bases). The sequencing used CD4+ or CD8+ T cells sorted from blood, collected in a trial of the OX40 agonist ivuxolimab. The CDR3 region is CASSQDRGPTREQYF. The CDR3 region has the DNA TGCGCCAGCAGCCAAGACAGGGGCCCGACTCGGGAGCAGTACTTC.